Presented here are 30 T cell receptor beta chains from one specimen sequenced in a study of shared clonotypes between healthy human individuals. Sequencing was performed with immunoSEQ multiplex PCR; in TCRdb, only in-frame clones are kept and a portion is missing. The profile shows 950,000 to 1,300,000 clones, around 76% of them singletons. The sample was memory CD4+ T cells sorted from blood. Subset here: CD45RA-negative fraction. The origin of the receptors is a man younger than 35 in good health.

The rearrangement joins TRBV6-1 to TRBJ1-2; a possible D gene is TRBD1 (6 bases). This CDR3 region has 13 residues. Germline CDR1 and CDR2: MNHNS and SASEGT. The V and J ends lost 6 bases and 8 bases respectively, with 16 bases between them. In DNA, the CDR3 is TGTGCCAGCAGACAAGGTGGGGGCCGGGGCTACACCTTC. This encodes CASRQGGGRGYTF.

Regarding this clone: Other DNA sequences within the sample encode an identical CDR3. This rearrangement joins TRBV7-2 to TRBJ1-5; no reliable D call. Trimming took 5 bases from V and 1 from J, leaving 6 bases between them. Germline V gives CDR1 SGHTA, CDR2 FQGNSA. The CDR3 is 13 amino acids. The CDR3 reads CASSSSSNQPQHF. The CDR3 DNA reads as TGTGCCAGCAGCAGTTCAAGCAATCAGCCCCAGCATTTT.

The chain carries TRBV20-1 and TRBJ1-2; D call uncertain. The CDR3 runs 11 residues. Germline assignment: CDR1 DFQATT and CDR2 SNEGSKA (reference sequence). With 1 base removed from V and 3 bases from J, the gap between germline ends came to 3 bases. The DNA of the CDR3 is TGCAGTGCTAGAGGGGACTATGGCTACACCTTC. Translated, it gives CSARGDYGYTF.

CDR3 sequence reads: CASSIRAGAYNQPQHF. The CDR3 bases are TGTGCCAGTAGTATTAGGGCAGGGGCTTACAATCAGCCCCAGCATTTT. The rearrangement links TRBV19 to TRBJ1-5; D is perhaps TRBD1 (6 bases). Germline V lookup: CDR1 LNHDA, CDR2 SQIVND (reference sequence). V lost 3 bases, J lost 3 bases, and 15 bases lay in between. The CDR3 is 16 residues long.

This chain joins TRBV4-3 and TRBJ2-2; no reliable D call. V lost 6 bases and J lost 1, with 12 bases in between. The CDR3 extends over 15 amino acids. From germline, CDR1 is LGHNA and CDR2 YSLEER. CDR3 amino acids: CASSLNSQNTGELFF. CDR3 bases: TGCGCCAGCAGTTTAAATTCCCAGAACACCGGGGAGCTGTTTTTT.

The V and J genes are TRBV4-3 and TRBJ2-7, with no clear D. In germline, CDR1 is LGHNA, CDR2 YSLEER. V was trimmed by 0 bases and J by 6 bases, leaving 12 bases between them. CDR3 length: 14 amino acids. The chain's CDR3 is CASSQEGSRTEQYF. As DNA, the CDR3 is TGCGCCAGCAGCCAAGAAGGTAGTAGAACCGAGCAGTACTTC.

The chain has TRBV11-2 and TRBJ2-5; 7 nucleotides align to TRBD2. The CDR3 totals 15 residues. The J segment lost 2 bases and the V segment lost 5 bases, leaving 8 bases of the junction unmatched. Germline V gives CDR1 SGHAT, CDR2 FQNNGV. DNA for the CDR3: TGTGCCAGCAGCCAGCAACGGGGGGAACAAGAGACCCAGTACTTC. It encodes CASSQQRGEQETQYF.

Regarding this clone: The identical CDR3 is also encoded by other nucleotide sequences in the sample. CDR3 DNA sequence: TGTGCCAGCTCACGGGACTCCACCGGGGAGCTGTTTTTT. Encoded protein: CASSRDSTGELFF. The chain couples TRBV18 to TRBJ2-2, with D possibly TRBD2 on 6 matching bases. Germline V gene lookup returns CDR1 KGHSH and CDR2 LQKENI. The V end lost 4 bases, the J end lost 4 bases, and 7 bases lay between the germline ends. This CDR3 is built from 13 residues.

V is TRBV25-1 and J is TRBJ2-1, with a weak D call TRBD2 (5 bases). The CDR3 is 13 amino acids. Germline V gene sequence: CDR1 MGHDK, CDR2 SYGVNS. V was pared by 3 bases and J by 7 bases, with 10 bases between. CDR3 loop: CASSDHTRNEQFF. The CDR3 DNA is TGTGCCAGCAGTGATCATACTAGAAATGAGCAGTTCTTC.

This chain links TRBV5-1 with TRBJ1-4, with D possibly being TRBD1 (6 bases). Trimming removed 4 bases from V and 2 bases from J, with 12 bases in between. Germline CDR1 SGHRS, CDR2 YFSETQ. The CDR3 covers 15 residues. CDR3 amino acids: CASSPQTGTNEKLFF. The CDR3, as DNA: TGCGCCAGCAGCCCTCAGACAGGTACTAATGAAAAACTGTTTTTT. The full variable domain, with the rest looked up from reference TRBV5-1 and TRBJ1-4, is KAGVTQTPRYLIKTRGQQVTLSCSPISGHRSVSWYQQTPGQGLQFLFEYFSETQRNKGNFPGRFSGRQFSNSRSEMNVSTLELGDSALYLCASSPQTGTNEKLFFGSGTQLSVL.

V is TRBV7-2 and J is TRBJ2-3; D is uncertain. Per germline, CDR1 SGHTA and CDR2 FQGNSA. Trimming stripped 1 base from V and 2 bases from J, with 10 bases between. This CDR3 is 15 amino acids long. Here the CDR3 reads CASSLGGRATDTQYF. CDR3 coding DNA: TGTGCCAGCAGCTTAGGTGGACGGGCCACAGATACGCAGTATTTT.

The rearrangement links TRBV18 to TRBJ2-2; D is possibly TRBD2 (5 bases). V was trimmed by 8 bases and J by 7 bases, leaving 20 bases between them. The germline V gene encodes CDR1 KGHSH and CDR2 LQKENI. This CDR3 comprises 15 residues. CDR3 region: CASQPGGDPVGELFF. CDR3 nucleotide sequence: TGTGCCAGCCAACCTGGAGGAGACCCGGTCGGGGAGCTGTTTTTT.

CDR3 region: CASSYGLGTPNSPLHF. CDR3 nucleotide sequence: TGTGCCAGCAGTTACGGCCTCGGGACCCCCAATTCACCCCTCCACTTT. The chain employs TRBV6-5 and TRBJ1-6, with D possibly being TRBD1 (5 bases). The ends were cut back, 2 bases at V and 7 bases at J, with 15 bases in the middle. Germline loops: CDR1 MNHEY, CDR2 SVGAGI. The CDR3 length is 16 residues.

The chain joins TRBV18 to TRBJ1-1; TRBD1 agrees at 7 bases. In germline, CDR1 is KGHSH, CDR2 LQKENI. Trimming took 2 bases from V and 1 from J; bases not matched to a gene: 7. CDR3 length: 16 residues. CDR3 bases: TGTGCCAGCTCACCAAGTTCAGACAGGGCGAACACTGAAGCTTTCTTT. Protein: CASSPSSDRANTEAFF.

About this clone itself: Other DNA sequences in the sample encode the same CDR3. The chain recombines TRBV5-1 with TRBJ1-2; no clear D. The CDR3 runs 12 residues. Germline V gene sequence: CDR1 SGHRS, CDR2 YFSETQ. V was pared by 3 bases and J by 4 bases, with 7 bases between. CDR3 bases: TGCGCCAGCAGCTCGGGAGGCTATGGCTACACCTTC. As protein: CASSSGGYGYTF. Based on the CDR3 plus reference TRBV5-1 and TRBJ1-2, the full variable domain is KAGVTQTPRYLIKTRGQQVTLSCSPISGHRSVSWYQQTPGQGLQFLFEYFSETQRNKGNFPGRFSGRQFSNSRSEMNVSTLELGDSALYLCASSSGGYGYTFGSGTRLTVV.

For the CDR3, the DNA is TGTGCCAGCAGCTTGGGGCGGGACCAGCCCCAGCATTTT. Residues: CASSLGRDQPQHF. The genes are TRBV5-4 and TRBJ1-5, with a tentative D call TRBD1 (5 bases). The CDR3 length is 13 residues. Trimming stripped 0 bases from V and 7 bases from J, with 8 bases between. Per germline, CDR1 SGHNT and CDR2 YYREEE (reference sequence).

The CDR3 spells CASSPSERLNYGYTF. As DNA, the CDR3 is TGTGCCAGCAGTCCATCGGAACGGCTAAACTATGGCTACACCTTC. The chain combines TRBV28 with TRBJ1-2, with unresolved D. CDR3 length: 15 amino acids. The germline V and J ends were trimmed by 5 bases and 2 bases, with 15 bases remaining between them. Germline V CDR1 and CDR2: MDHEN, SYDVKM.

The CDR3 spells CASSLYPGQGIGYGYTF. CDR3 in DNA: TGTGCCAGCAGCCTCTACCCGGGACAGGGGATTGGCTATGGCTACACCTTC. The rearrangement links TRBV7-6 to TRBJ1-2, with 10 bases fitting TRBD1. Germline lookup yields CDR1 SGHVS and CDR2 FNYEAQ. After removal of 5 bases from V and 4 bases from J, the junction contained 13 bases not matched to a gene. This CDR3 contains 17 residues.

This clone was counted a few times. The chain is built from TRBV6-1 and TRBJ2-5, with D possibly TRBD2 on 6 matching bases. Trimming pared 2 bases from V and 1 base from J, leaving 11 bases between. This CDR3 is built from 15 residues. CDR1 and CDR2 (germline): MNHNS, SASEGT. The CDR3 protein is CASSESRGSQETQYF. DNA of the CDR3: TGTGCCAGCAGTGAATCCCGGGGGAGCCAAGAGACCCAGTACTTC.

This clone was counted a few times. This chain links TRBV5-1 with TRBJ1-4; D is unclear. CDR1 SGHRS and CDR2 YFSETQ come from the germline V gene. This CDR3 has 14 amino acids. V dropped 4 bases and J dropped 0 bases, with 7 bases sitting between them. CDR3: CASSLTSTNEKLFF. The CDR3 DNA reads as TGCGCCAGCAGCCTGACTTCAACTAATGAAAAACTGTTTTTT.

The CDR3 bases are TGTGCCAGCTCGCGGGAAATGGGGGCGAGAGAGCAGTACTTC. Amino acid sequence: CASSREMGAREQYF. J is TRBJ2-7 and V is TRBV18; D may match TRBD1 or TRBD2 (6 bases each). CDR1 is KGHSH, CDR2 LQKENI, per germline. V was shortened by 6 bases and J by 7 bases, with 19 bases between the two germline ends. The CDR3 contains 14 residues.

The rearrangement links TRBV28 to TRBJ2-7, with a possible D match to TRBD1 (5 bases). The CDR3 extends over 14 amino acids. Trimming removed 8 bases from V and 2 bases from J, with 16 bases in between. Per the germline V gene, CDR1 is MDHEN and CDR2 is SYDVKM. The chain's CDR3 is CASSRTRKPYEQYF. For the CDR3, the DNA is TGTGCCAGCTCCCGGACAAGGAAACCCTACGAGCAGTACTTC.

The chain links TRBV28 to TRBJ2-3; no definite D call. Germline V CDR1 and CDR2: MDHEN, SYDVKM. This CDR3 is 13 amino acids long. As DNA, the CDR3 is TGTGTCACCCTCCTCGAGGGCACAGATACGCAGTATTTT. Amino acids: CVTLLEGTDTQYF.

As DNA, the CDR3 is TGTGCCAGCAGTTTACAGGAAAACACCGGGGAGCTGTTTTTT. Protein product: CASSLQENTGELFF. This chain joins TRBV6-1 and TRBJ2-2; a possible D gene is TRBD1 (5 bases). The V end was cut by 5 bases, the J end by 2 bases, with 9 bases between. CDR1 and CDR2 from the germline V gene are MNHNS and SASEGT. This CDR3 contains 14 residues.

V usage is TRBV28 and J usage is TRBJ2-7; D remains ambiguous. V was clipped by 2 bases and J by 6 bases, with 8 bases between them. The CDR3 sequence is 12 residues long. Germline CDR1 and CDR2: MDHEN and SYDVKM. CDR3 in amino acids: CASSLVEREQYF. The CDR3 DNA is TGTGCCAGCAGTTTAGTGGAGCGCGAGCAGTACTTC. Together with reference TRBV28 and TRBJ2-7, the CDR3 gives the full variable domain: DVKVTQSSRYLVKRTGEKVFLECVQDMDHENMFWYRQDPGLGLRLIYFSYDVKMKEKGDIPEGYSVSREKKERFSLILESASTNQTSMYLCASSLVEREQYFGPGTRLTVT.

The V call is TRBV11-2, the J call TRBJ2-7, with D unresolved. The CDR3 has 14 amino acids. Germline V CDR1 and CDR2: SGHAT, FQNNGV. Trimming removed 1 base from V and 1 base from J, with 8 bases in between. The CDR3 sequence: CASSLGPLSYEQYF. The CDR3 nucleotides are TGTGCCAGCAGCTTAGGGCCGCTATCCTACGAGCAGTACTTC.

V usage is TRBV28 and J usage is TRBJ1-2; D unclear. Trimming cost V 5 bases and J 4 bases, with 17 bases left between them. Per germline, CDR1 MDHEN and CDR2 SYDVKM. The CDR3 runs to 15 residues. The CDR3 sequence is CASSPPGFRLYGYTF. DNA for the CDR3: TGTGCCAGCAGTCCCCCCGGTTTTCGGCTCTATGGCTACACCTTC.

This clone was picked up a small number of times. The J gene is TRBJ2-2, the V gene TRBV5-1, with 9 bases aligning to TRBD1. CDR1 SGHRS and CDR2 YFSETQ come from the germline V gene. V lost 0 bases, J lost 5 bases, and 8 bases stayed unmatched. The CDR3 extends over 17 amino acids. The CDR3 DNA reads as TGCGCCAGCAGCTTGGTTCCGACAGGGGGAGCGACCGGGGAGCTGTTTTTT. It is translated as CASSLVPTGGATGELFF.

Note on this clone: Other DNA sequences from this sample encode an identical CDR3 as well. The J gene is TRBJ1-2, the V gene TRBV6-5; a possible D gene is TRBD1 (6 bases). The CDR3 contains 13 residues. Germline loops: CDR1 MNHEY, CDR2 SVGAGI. The V end lost 2 bases, the J end lost 4 bases, and 8 bases lay between the germline ends. The CDR3 spells CASSYEGGYGYTF. In nucleotides, the CDR3 is TGTGCCAGCAGTTACGAGGGGGGCTATGGCTACACCTTC.

The chain couples TRBV11-2 to TRBJ1-2; D not resolved. This CDR3 has 12 residues. Germline V gene sequence: CDR1 SGHAT, CDR2 FQNNGV. The V end lost 4 bases, the J end lost 5 bases, and 8 bases lay between the germline ends. This chain's CDR3 is CASSSERYGYTF. CDR3 nucleotide sequence: TGTGCCAGCAGCTCAGAGAGGTATGGCTACACCTTC.